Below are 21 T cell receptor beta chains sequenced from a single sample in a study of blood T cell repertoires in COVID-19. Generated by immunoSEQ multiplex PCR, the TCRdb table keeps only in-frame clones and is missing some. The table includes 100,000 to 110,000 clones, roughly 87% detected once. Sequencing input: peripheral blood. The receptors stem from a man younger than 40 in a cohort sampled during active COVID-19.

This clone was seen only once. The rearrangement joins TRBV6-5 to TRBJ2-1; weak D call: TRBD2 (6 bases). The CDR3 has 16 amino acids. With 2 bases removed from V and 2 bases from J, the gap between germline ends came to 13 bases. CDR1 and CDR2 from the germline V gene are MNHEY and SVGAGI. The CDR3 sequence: CASSYPPGAPYNEQFF. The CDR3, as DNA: TGTGCCAGCAGTTACCCCCCGGGAGCCCCCTACAATGAGCAGTTCTTC.

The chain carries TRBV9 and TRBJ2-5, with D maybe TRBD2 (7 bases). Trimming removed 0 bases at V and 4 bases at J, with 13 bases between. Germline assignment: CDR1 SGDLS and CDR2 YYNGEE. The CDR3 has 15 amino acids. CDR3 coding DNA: TGTGCCAGCAGCGTAGGTTCGGGGGGCATAGAGACCCAGTACTTC. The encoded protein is CASSVGSGGIETQYF.

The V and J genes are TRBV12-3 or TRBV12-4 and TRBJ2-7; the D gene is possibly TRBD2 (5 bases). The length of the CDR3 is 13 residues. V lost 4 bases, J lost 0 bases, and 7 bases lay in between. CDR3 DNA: TGTGCCAGCAGTTCGGGGTACTCCTACGAGCAGTACTTC. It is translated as CASSSGYSYEQYF.

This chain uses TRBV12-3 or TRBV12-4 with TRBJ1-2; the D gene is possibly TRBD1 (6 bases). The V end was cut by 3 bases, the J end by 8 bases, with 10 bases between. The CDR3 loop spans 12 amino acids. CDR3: CASSLGGRGYTF. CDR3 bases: TGTGCCAGCAGTTTGGGGGGGCGGGGCTACACCTTC.

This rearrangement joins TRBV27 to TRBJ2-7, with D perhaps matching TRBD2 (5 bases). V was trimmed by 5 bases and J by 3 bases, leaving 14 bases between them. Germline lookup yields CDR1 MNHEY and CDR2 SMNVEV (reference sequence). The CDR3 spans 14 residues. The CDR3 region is CASSGSLGYYEQYF. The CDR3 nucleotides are TGTGCCAGCAGTGGGAGTTTGGGATACTACGAGCAGTACTTC.

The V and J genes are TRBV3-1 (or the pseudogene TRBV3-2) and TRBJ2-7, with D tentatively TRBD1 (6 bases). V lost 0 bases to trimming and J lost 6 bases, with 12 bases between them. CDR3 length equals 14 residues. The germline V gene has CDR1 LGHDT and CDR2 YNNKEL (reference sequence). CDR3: CASSQDLTGSEQYF. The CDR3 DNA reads TGTGCCAGCAGCCAAGATCTAACAGGGTCCGAGCAGTACTTC.

CDR3 region: CASSKATGGLNTGELFF. The CDR3, as DNA: TGTGCCAGTAGTAAAGCGACAGGGGGCCTCAACACCGGGGAGCTGTTTTTT. V usage is TRBV19 and J usage is TRBJ2-2, with 10 bases aligning to TRBD1. The CDR3 has 17 residues. Per the germline V gene, CDR1 is LNHDA and CDR2 is SQIVND (reference sequence). After removal of 4 bases from V and 2 bases from J, the junction contained 7 bases not matched to a gene.

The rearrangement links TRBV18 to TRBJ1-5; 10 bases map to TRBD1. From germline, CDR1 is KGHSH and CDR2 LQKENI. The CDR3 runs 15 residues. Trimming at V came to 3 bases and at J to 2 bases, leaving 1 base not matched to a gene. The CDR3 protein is CASSPGTGGNQPQHF. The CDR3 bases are TGTGCCAGCTCACCTGGGACAGGGGGCAATCAGCCCCAGCATTTT.

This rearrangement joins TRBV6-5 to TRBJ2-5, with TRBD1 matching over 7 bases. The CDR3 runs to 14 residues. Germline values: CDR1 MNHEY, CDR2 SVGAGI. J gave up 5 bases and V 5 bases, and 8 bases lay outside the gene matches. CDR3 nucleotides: TGTGCCAGCAGTCTACAGGGGAGTCAGGAGACCCAGTACTTC. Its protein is CASSLQGSQETQYF.

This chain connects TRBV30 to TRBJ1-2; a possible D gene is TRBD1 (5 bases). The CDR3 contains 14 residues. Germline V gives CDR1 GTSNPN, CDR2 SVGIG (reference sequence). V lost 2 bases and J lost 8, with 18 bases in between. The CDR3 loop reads CAWSLLGGNGGYTF. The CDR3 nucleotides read TGTGCCTGGAGTCTCCTGGGGGGGAATGGAGGCTACACCTTC.

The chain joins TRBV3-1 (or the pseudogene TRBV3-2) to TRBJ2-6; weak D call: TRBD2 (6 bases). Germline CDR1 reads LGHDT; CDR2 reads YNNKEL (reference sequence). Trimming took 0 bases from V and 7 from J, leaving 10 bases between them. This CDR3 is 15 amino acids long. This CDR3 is CASSQDEGLANVLTF. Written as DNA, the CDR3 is TGTGCCAGCAGCCAAGATGAAGGACTAGCCAACGTCCTGACTTTC.

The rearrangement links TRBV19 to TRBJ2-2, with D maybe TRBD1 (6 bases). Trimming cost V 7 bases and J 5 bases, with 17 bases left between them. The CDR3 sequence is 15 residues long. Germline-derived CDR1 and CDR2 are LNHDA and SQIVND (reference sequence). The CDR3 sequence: CASNGAGVGTGELFF. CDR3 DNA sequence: TGTGCCAGTAACGGTGCAGGGGTTGGTACCGGGGAGCTGTTTTTT.

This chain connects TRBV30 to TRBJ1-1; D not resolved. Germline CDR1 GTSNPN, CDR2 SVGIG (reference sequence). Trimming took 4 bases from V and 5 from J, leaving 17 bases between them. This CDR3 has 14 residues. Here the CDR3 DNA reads TGTGCCTGGAATTACGAATTCTGGAGTACTGAAGCTTTCTTT. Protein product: CAWNYEFWSTEAFF.

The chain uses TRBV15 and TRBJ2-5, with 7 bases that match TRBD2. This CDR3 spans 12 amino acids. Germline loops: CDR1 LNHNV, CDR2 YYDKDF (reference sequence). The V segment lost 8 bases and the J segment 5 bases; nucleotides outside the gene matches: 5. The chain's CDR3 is CATSRGGETQYF. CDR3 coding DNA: TGTGCCACCTCGCGGGGAGGGGAGACCCAGTACTTC.

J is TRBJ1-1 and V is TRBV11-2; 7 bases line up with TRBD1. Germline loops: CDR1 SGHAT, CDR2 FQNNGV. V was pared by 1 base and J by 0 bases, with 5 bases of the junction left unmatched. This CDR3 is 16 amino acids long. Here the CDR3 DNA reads TGTGCCAGCAGCTTAGGGACAGGAGCTTTGAACACTGAAGCTTTCTTT. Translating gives CASSLGTGALNTEAFF.

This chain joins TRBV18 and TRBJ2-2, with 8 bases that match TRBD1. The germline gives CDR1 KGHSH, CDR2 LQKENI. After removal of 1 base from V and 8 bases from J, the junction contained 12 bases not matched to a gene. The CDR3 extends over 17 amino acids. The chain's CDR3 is CASSPRTDREKLGELFF. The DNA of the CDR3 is TGTGCCAGCTCACCACGGACGGACAGGGAGAAATTGGGGGAGCTGTTTTTT.

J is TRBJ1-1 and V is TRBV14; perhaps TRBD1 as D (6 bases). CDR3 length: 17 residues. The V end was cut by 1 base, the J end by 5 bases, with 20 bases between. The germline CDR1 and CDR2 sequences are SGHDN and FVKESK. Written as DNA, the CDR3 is TGTGCCAGCAGCCAAGGGTCGGGGGGCTTAACGGGGACTGAAGCTTTCTTT. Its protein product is CASSQGSGGLTGTEAFF.

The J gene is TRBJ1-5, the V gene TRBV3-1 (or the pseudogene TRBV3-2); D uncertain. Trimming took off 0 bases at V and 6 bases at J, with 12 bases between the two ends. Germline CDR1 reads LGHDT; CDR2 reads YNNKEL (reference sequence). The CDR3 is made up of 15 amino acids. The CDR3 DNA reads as TGTGCCAGCAGCCAAGAATCCGGACTCGGTCAGCCCCAGCATTTT. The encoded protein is CASSQESGLGQPQHF.

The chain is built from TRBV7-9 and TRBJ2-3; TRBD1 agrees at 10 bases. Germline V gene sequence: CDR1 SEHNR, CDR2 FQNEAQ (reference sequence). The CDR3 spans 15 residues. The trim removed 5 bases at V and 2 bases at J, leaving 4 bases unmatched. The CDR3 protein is CASSPGTGDTDTQYF. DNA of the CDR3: TGTGCCAGCAGCCCAGGGACAGGGGACACAGATACGCAGTATTTT.

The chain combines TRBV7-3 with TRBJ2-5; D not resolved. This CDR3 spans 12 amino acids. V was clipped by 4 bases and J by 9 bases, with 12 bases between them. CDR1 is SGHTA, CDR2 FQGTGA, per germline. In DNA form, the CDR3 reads TGTGCCAGCAGCTCCAACGACTGGGCCCAGTACTTC. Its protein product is CASSSNDWAQYF.

The CDR3 loop reads CASSIRDSYEQYF. Here the CDR3 DNA reads TGTGCCAGTAGTATAAGAGACTCCTACGAGCAGTACTTC. The chain joins TRBV19 to TRBJ2-7, with no clear D. V was cut by 2 bases and J by 0 bases, with 5 bases left in between. This CDR3 is built from 13 residues. Germline CDR1 and CDR2: LNHDA and SQIVND (reference sequence).